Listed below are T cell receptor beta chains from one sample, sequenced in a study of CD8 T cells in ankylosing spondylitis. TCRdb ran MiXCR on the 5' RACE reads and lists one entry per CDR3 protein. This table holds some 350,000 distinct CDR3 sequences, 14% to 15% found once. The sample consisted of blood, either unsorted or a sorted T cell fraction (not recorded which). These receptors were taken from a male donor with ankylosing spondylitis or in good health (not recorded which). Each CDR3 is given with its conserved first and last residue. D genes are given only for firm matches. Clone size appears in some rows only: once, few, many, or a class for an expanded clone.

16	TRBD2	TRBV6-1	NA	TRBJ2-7	CASSGLGTSGSYEQYF	TGTGCCAGCAGTGGCCTGGGGACTAGCGGGAGCTACGAGCAGTACTTC
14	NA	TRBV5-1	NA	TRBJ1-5	CASSYGPGNQPQHF	TGCGCCAGCAGCTACGGACCGGGCAATCAGCCCCAGCATTTT
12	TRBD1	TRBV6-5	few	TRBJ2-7	CASSRTGDEQYF	TGTGCCAGCTCACGGACAGGGGACGAGCAGTACTTC
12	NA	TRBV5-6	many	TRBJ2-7	CASSLISYEQYF	TGTGCCAGCAGCTTAATCTCCTACGAGCAGTACTTC
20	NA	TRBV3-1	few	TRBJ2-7	CASSQERVGWTGAGGYEQYF	TGTGCCAGCAGCCAAGAAAGAGTAGGGTGGACAGGCGCCGGGGGGTACGAGCAGTACTTC
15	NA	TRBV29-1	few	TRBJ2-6	CSVDRFSSGANVLTF	TGCAGCGTTGACAGATTTAGCTCTGGGGCCAACGTCCTGACTTTC
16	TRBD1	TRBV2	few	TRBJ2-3	CASSEARVAGGGTQYF	TGTGCCAGCAGTGAAGCCAGGGTAGCAGGGGGTGGTACGCAGTATTTT
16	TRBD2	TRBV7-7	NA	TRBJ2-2	CASSLGAGAPTGELFF	TGTGCCAGCAGCTTAGGAGCGGGGGCCCCCACCGGGGAGCTGTTTTTT
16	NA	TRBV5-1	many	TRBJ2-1	CASSLQGAALYNEQFF	TGCGCCAGCAGCTTACAAGGGGCCGCCCTCTACAATGAGCAGTTCTTC
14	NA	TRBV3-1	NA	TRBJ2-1	CASDPGGLYNEQFF	TGTGCCAGTGACCCCGGCGGCCTCTACAATGAGCAGTTCTTC
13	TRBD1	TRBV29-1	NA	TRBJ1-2	CSVLLQGSYGYTF	TGCAGCGTTCTCCTACAGGGGAGCTATGGCTACACCTTC
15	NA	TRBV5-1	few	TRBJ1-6	CASSLSTENNSPLHF	TGCGCCAGCAGCTTGAGTACAGAAAATAATTCACCCCTCCACTTT
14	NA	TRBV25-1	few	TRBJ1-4	CASSPTVKGEKLFF	TGTGCCAGCAGCCCGACGGTGAAAGGGGAAAAACTGTTTTTT
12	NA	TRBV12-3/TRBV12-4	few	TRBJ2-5	CASSFALGTQYF	TGTGCCAGCAGTTTCGCCCTGGGGACCCAGTACTTC
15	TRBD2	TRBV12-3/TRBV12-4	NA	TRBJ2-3	CASSPYGGSTDTQYF	TGTGCCAGCAGTCCCTACGGGGGGAGCACAGATACGCAGTATTTT
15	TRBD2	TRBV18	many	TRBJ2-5	CASSPLAGLQETQYF	TGTGCCAGCTCACCCTTAGCGGGGCTACAAGAGACCCAGTACTTC
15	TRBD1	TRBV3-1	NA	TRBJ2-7	CASSQEGTVTYEQYF	TGTGCCAGCAGCCAAGAAGGGACAGTAACCTACGAGCAGTACTTC
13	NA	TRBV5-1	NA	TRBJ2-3	CASSGVDTDTQYF	TGCGCCAGCAGTGGGGTTGACACAGATACGCAGTATTTT
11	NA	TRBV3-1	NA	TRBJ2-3	CASSAEDTQYF	TGTGCCAGCAGCGCAGAAGATACGCAGTATTTT
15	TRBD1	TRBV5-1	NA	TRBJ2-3	CAISSLGTGGDTQYF	TGCGCCATCAGCTCACTAGGGACAGGGGGAGATACGCAGTATTTT
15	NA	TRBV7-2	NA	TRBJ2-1	CASQRGGASHNEQFF	TGTGCCAGCCAAAGAGGTGGAGCGTCCCACAATGAGCAGTTCTTC
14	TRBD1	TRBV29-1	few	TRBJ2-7	CSVARDRGPYEQYF	TGCAGCGTTGCGAGAGACAGGGGCCCCTACGAGCAGTACTTC
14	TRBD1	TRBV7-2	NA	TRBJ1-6	CASRGDSANSPLHF	TGTGCCAGCAGAGGGGACAGCGCTAATTCACCCCTCCACTTT
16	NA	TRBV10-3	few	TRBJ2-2	CAISESVTVNTGELFF	TGTGCCATCAGTGAGTCCGTGACAGTCAACACCGGGGAGCTGTTTTTT
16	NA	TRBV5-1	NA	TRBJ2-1	CASMNFGGSYYNEQFF	TGCGCCAGCATGAACTTTGGGGGGAGTTACTACAATGAGCAGTTTTTC
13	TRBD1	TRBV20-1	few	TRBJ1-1	CSARETGLPEAFF	TGCAGTGCTAGGGAGACAGGGCTCCCTGAAGCTTTCTTT
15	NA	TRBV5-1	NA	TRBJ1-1	CASSLDPGADTEAFF	TGCGCCAGCAGCCTAGACCCGGGGGCGGACACTGAAGCTTTCTTT
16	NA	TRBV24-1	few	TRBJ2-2	CATSDATGGNTGELFF	TGTGCCACCAGTGATGCGACAGGAGGGAACACCGGGGAGCTGTTTTTT
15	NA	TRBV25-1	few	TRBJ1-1	CASRVSKGLNTEAFF	TGTGCCAGCAGGGTCTCTAAGGGCCTGAACACTGAAGCTTTCTTT
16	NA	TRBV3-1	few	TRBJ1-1	CASTPPHGPTGGEAFF	TGTGCCAGCACCCCTCCCCATGGCCCAACGGGAGGTGAAGCTTTCTTT
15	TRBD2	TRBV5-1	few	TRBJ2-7	CASSLLPTSAYEQYF	TGCGCCAGCAGCCTCCTCCCTACTAGCGCCTACGAGCAGTACTTC
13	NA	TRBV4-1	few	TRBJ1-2	CASSHSGVGGYTF	TGCGCCAGCAGCCACTCAGGCGTTGGAGGCTACACCTTC
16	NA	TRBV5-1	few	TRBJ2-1	CASSFGGGQSYNEQFF	TGCGCCAGCAGCTTCGGGGGGGGACAGTCCTACAATGAGCAGTTCTTC
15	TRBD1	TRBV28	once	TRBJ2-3	CASSPRTGWADTQYF	TGTGCCAGCAGTCCCAGGACAGGGTGGGCAGATACGCAGTATTTT
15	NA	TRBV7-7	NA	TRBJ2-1	CASSLAEGARNEQFF	TGTGCCAGCAGCTTAGCGGAAGGGGCCCGCAATGAGCAGTTCTTC
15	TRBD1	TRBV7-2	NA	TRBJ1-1	CASSLAGQRNTEAFF	TGTGCCAGCAGCTTAGCGGGACAGCGGAACACTGAAGCTTTCTTT
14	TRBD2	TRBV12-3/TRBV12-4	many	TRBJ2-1	CASSSTSGSNEQFF	TGTGCCAGCAGCTCGACTAGCGGGAGCAATGAGCAGTTCTTC
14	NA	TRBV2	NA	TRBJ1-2	CASSEDGRGYGYTF	TGTGCCAGCAGTGAAGACGGGCGCGGCTATGGCTACACCTTC
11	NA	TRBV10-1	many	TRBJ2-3	CASSEGDTQYF	TGCGCCAGCAGTGAGGGGGATACGCAGTATTTT
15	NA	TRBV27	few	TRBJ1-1	CASSRIQGRGTEAFF	TGTGCCAGCAGCCGCATCCAGGGTCGGGGCACTGAAGCTTTCTTT
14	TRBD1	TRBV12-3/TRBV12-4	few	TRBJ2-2	CASFKGQGVGELFF	TGTGCCAGCTTTAAAGGACAGGGGGTCGGGGAGCTGTTTTTT
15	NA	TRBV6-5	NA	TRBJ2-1	CASSLGRGLHNEQFF	TGTGCCAGCAGTTTGGGTCGGGGGCTCCACAATGAGCAGTTCTTC
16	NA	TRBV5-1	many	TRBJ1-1	CASSRSGPNMNTEAFF	TGCGCCAGCAGCCGTTCGGGGCCGAATATGAACACTGAAGCTTTCTTT
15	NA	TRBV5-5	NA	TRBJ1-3	CASSFQVVSGNTIYF	TGTGCCAGCAGCTTCCAGGTAGTATCTGGAAACACCATATATTTT
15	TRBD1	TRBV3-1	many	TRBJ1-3	CASSQPDRAGNTIYF	TGTGCCAGCAGCCAACCGGACAGGGCTGGAAACACCATATATTTT
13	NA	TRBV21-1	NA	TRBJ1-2	CASSKVEGHGYTF	TGTGCCAGCAGCAAAGTAGAAGGGCATGGCTACACCTTC
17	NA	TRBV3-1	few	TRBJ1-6	CASSQPRRRGYNSPLHF	TGTGCCAGCAGCCAACCCAGGAGGCGCGGCTATAATTCACCCCTCCACTTT
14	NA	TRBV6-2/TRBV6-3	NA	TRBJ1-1	CASRKGPRRAEAFF	TGTGCCAGCAGAAAAGGGCCACGTCGGGCTGAAGCTTTCTTT
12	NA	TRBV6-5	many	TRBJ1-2	CASSSEVAGYTF	TGTGCCAGCAGTTCTGAGGTGGCTGGCTACACCTTC
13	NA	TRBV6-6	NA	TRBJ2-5	CASSSGFTETQYF	TGTGCCAGCAGTTCCGGATTCACAGAGACCCAGTACTTC
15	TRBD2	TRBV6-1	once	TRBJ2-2	CASREGLARAGELFF	TGTGCCAGCAGGGAGGGACTAGCTCGGGCCGGGGAGCTGTTTTTT
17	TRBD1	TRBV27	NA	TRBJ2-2	CARSLIGQGVVTGELFF	TGTGCCAGGAGTTTAATCGGACAGGGAGTAGTCACCGGGGAGCTGTTTTTT
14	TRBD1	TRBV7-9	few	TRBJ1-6	CASSVDRGNSPLHF	TGTGCCAGCAGCGTGGACAGGGGTAATTCACCCCTCCACTTT
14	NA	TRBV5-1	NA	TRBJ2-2	CASSPETVTGELFF	TGCGCCAGCAGCCCGGAGACAGTCACCGGGGAGCTGTTTTTT
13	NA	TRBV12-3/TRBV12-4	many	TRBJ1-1	CASSPGQYNEAFF	TGTGCCAGCAGCCCTGGACAGTACAATGAAGCTTTCTTT